Detailed here is one T cell receptor (beta chain). Its antigen target is currently unknown. The input lacks base qualities; no much larger clone sits a single base away. The sample is drawn from a study of T cell responses to AZD1222 COVID-19 vaccine (dated by TCRdb to the early 2020s). About the study as a whole: A total of 230 to 250 trial participants underwent TCR sequencing, of whom about 210 received two doses of AZD1222 and about 25 received two doses of the MenACWY control vaccine. Trial participants were enrolled by age into subgroups of 18-55, 56-69 and 70-plus years, and around 140, 26 and 57 TCR-sequenced participants, respectively, were included in these subgroups. General study outcomes and caveats: Epitopes outside the regions mutated in the B.1.351 and B.1.1.7 variants were reportedly recognized by nearly half of the unique spike-specific TCRs. A significant rise in spike-specific TCR breadth and depth was observed after two AZD1222 doses relative to day 0 and relative to MenACWY recipients. Participants were mostly white British, with more females than males. The authors suggested clonal diversity may have been underestimated. The 56-69-year group was small, and its depth increase did not reach significance, likely because of low power. Conclusions about previously exposed vaccinees are limited because only a handful of AZD1222 recipients were SARS-CoV-2 seropositive at baseline. Because no day 14 peak-response samples were available, the repertoires could be characterized only after the peak T cell response. CD4 TCRs associated with the vaccine covered the entire spike protein, and the dominant responses were in regions 160-218 and 743-854.

The CDR3 regions of human TCRbeta chains were analyzed by immunosequencing. The authors processed their data as follows. Repertoire TCRs were matched against a reference library of SARS-CoV-2-specific TCRs generated with the MIRA antigen-specificity platform. Breadth was defined as the fraction of unique TCRs that were SARS-CoV-2-associated, and depth was defined as the fraction of total T cells that were SARS-CoV-2-associated. Each spike-specific TCR was assigned to its reactive spike region and to a CD4 or CD8 class using the MIRA data. Log10-transformed breadth and depth values were compared by one-way ANOVA with Sidak's multiple comparisons tests. TCRdb limited this immuneACCESS table to in-frame rearrangements with V and J called. A share of clones is missing; checked studies link under half to unresolved V genes, and the rest is unexplained. D and trimming were read from the DNA, whereas the V and J calls and clone size are those reported in that table. A total of some 63,000 clones appear in this sample, 75% to 90% of them only once. Clones ranked in the top ten supply over 5% of the sample.

Sample time point, as interpreted from the label and publication: about 28 days (+/-7) after the second vaccine dose. AZD1222 recipients whose second dose came at about 4 weeks and those whose second dose came at about 12 weeks were combined into one group, since spike-specific TCR depth and breadth did not differ between the two schedules. Samples from vaccinated people were obtained from the UK trials COV001 and COV002, which included a single-blind randomized controlled phase 2/3 trial of AZD1222 (ChAdOx1 nCoV-19) in healthy adults. For TCRbeta chain sequencing, PBMC samples were collected from trial participants at day 0 and at day 28 after the second dose. The sequence was collected from an adult who received the AZD1222 COVID-19 vaccine. Sequenced here: peripheral blood, sampled 28 days after the second AZD1222 dose.

Here is the DNA: TGTGCCAGCAGTTTTGACGTTAATGAAAAACTGTTTTTT. The translation is CASSFDVNEKLFF. The chain couples TRBV27 to TRBJ1-4; the D gene cannot be resolved reliably. Including the terminal cysteine and phenylalanine, the CDR3 comprises 13 residues. CDR3 DNA is the only sequence kept; it has 39 bases, read in frame from the first base. The germline V gene (reference sequence) provides CDR1 MNHEY and CDR2 SMNVEV. Between the V and J ends, shortened by 3 bases and 4 bases respectively, the junction contains 6 bases.